These T cell receptor beta chains were read from a single sample in a study of blood T cell repertoires in COVID-19. Sequencing used immunoSEQ multiplex PCR; TCRdb keeps in-frame clones, though not all of them. The sample yields 250,000 or so clones, 85% to 95% seen once. Sequencing input: peripheral blood. Receptors originate from a man aged 25-45 years with COVID-19, enrolled during active disease. CDR3s include the opening cysteine and the closing phenylalanine or tryptophan. The D gene is left open where the match is weak. Size is omitted from some rows. Given values are once, few, many or a class for expanded clones.

D gene: -; V gene: TRBV9; J gene: TRBJ1-1; clone size: -; CDR3 protein: CASSVGLGPGQNTEAFF; CDR3 DNA: TGTGCCAGCAGCGTAGGGTTGGGGCCCGGTCAGAACACTGAAGCTTTCTTT
D gene: -; V gene: TRBV5-6; J gene: TRBJ2-2; clone size: once; CDR3 protein: CASSGYRAGSGELFF; CDR3 DNA: TGTGCCAGCAGCGGATACAGGGCTGGGTCCGGGGAGCTGTTTTTT
D gene: TRBD2; V gene: TRBV5-1; J gene: TRBJ2-5; clone size: -; CDR3 protein: CASSQGTSGGYRETQYF; CDR3 DNA: TGCGCCAGCAGCCAAGGGACTAGCGGGGGGTATAGGGAGACCCAGTACTTC
D gene: -; V gene: TRBV5-1; J gene: TRBJ1-6; clone size: -; CDR3 protein: CASSLVQGNSPLHF; CDR3 DNA: TGCGCCAGCAGCTTGGTTCAGGGGAATTCACCCCTCCACTTT
D gene: -; V gene: TRBV20-1; J gene: TRBJ2-5; clone size: -; CDR3 protein: CSASTGREETQYF; CDR3 DNA: TGCAGTGCTAGTACCGGGCGGGAAGAGACCCAGTACTTC
D gene: -; V gene: TRBV7-3; J gene: TRBJ2-2; clone size: -; CDR3 protein: CASSLYTGEREELFF; CDR3 DNA: TGTGCCAGCAGCCTGTATACGGGGGAGAGGGAGGAGCTGTTTTTT
D gene: -; V gene: TRBV24-1; J gene: TRBJ1-1; clone size: -; CDR3 protein: CATSDFWRKNTEAFF; CDR3 DNA: TGTGCCACCAGTGATTTCTGGCGGAAGAACACTGAAGCTTTCTTT
D gene: -; V gene: TRBV10-3; J gene: TRBJ1-2; clone size: -; CDR3 protein: CAISSPGRIANYGYTF; CDR3 DNA: TGTGCCATCAGTTCCCCCGGGAGGATCGCTAACTATGGCTACACCTTC
D gene: TRBD1; V gene: TRBV5-5; J gene: TRBJ1-1; clone size: -; CDR3 protein: CASSLASGTGIEAFF; CDR3 DNA: TGTGCCAGCAGCTTGGCCTCCGGGACAGGAATTGAAGCTTTCTTT
D gene: -; V gene: TRBV10-1; J gene: TRBJ1-5; clone size: -; CDR3 protein: CASRDGWRANQPQHF; CDR3 DNA: TGCGCCAGCAGGGACGGGTGGAGGGCAAATCAGCCCCAGCATTTT
D gene: TRBD1; V gene: TRBV7-9; J gene: TRBJ1-2; clone size: once; CDR3 protein: CASSFGQGYGYTF; CDR3 DNA: TGTGCCAGCAGCTTCGGACAGGGCTATGGCTACACCTTC
D gene: -; V gene: TRBV20-1; J gene: TRBJ1-5; clone size: -; CDR3 protein: CSASKGFSNQPQHF; CDR3 DNA: TGCAGTGCTAGTAAGGGGTTTAGCAATCAGCCCCAGCATTTT